These 26 T cell receptor beta chains originate from one sample sequenced in a study of T-cell memory formation after mild COVID-19. TCRdb itself ran the 5' RACE reads through MiXCR, one entry per CDR3 protein. The repertoire holds approximately 290,000 distinct CDR3 sequences, with approximately 15% as singletons. Sequencing used PBMCs or a T cell subset sorted from them (not recorded which). All receptors come from a man aged 18 to 29 who had mild COVID-19 (a few samples of this study predate the infection). Cell type and time point are not known.

This clonotype was seen more than once but under ten times. The V call is TRBV11-3, the J call TRBJ2-1; D possibly uses TRBD1 or TRBD2 (5 bases each). V was clipped by 5 bases and J by 11 bases, with 16 bases between them. CDR1 and CDR2 (germline): SGHNT, YENEEA. The CDR3 length is 13 residues. CDR3 residues: CASSERAGAQQFF. For the CDR3, the DNA is TGTGCCAGCAGCGAACGCGCCGGGGCCCAGCAGTTCTTC.

V is TRBV20-1 and J is TRBJ1-1, with D possibly matching TRBD1 (5 bases). The CDR3 length is 12 residues. CDR1 is DFQATT and CDR2 is SNEGSKA in the germline V gene (reference sequence). V was shortened by 5 bases and J by 7 bases, with 14 bases between the two germline ends. The CDR3 sequence is CSAPPREGEAFF. DNA for the CDR3: TGCAGTGCTCCTCCCAGGGAAGGTGAAGCTTTCTTT.

There are a few counts of this clonotype. The chain combines TRBV7-9 with TRBJ2-7, with D unclear. V was trimmed by 0 bases and J by 5 bases, leaving 8 bases between them. From germline, CDR1 is SEHNR and CDR2 FQNEAQ (reference sequence). This CDR3 region has 13 residues. CDR3 sequence (DNA): TGTGCCAGCAGCTTAGCCGGATCCCACGAGCAGTACTTC. Translation gives CASSLAGSHEQYF. Full variable domain (rest looked up from reference TRBV7-9 and TRBJ2-7): DTGVSQNPRHKITKRGQNVTFRCDPISEHNRLYWYRQTLGQGPEFLTYFQNEAQLEKSRLLSDRFSAERPKGSFSTLEIQRTEQGDSAMYLCASSLAGSHEQYFGPGTRLTVT.

This clonotype was detected ten times or more. The rearrangement uses TRBV5-1 and TRBJ1-1, with D possibly TRBD1 on 6 matching bases. Between the trimmed V and J ends, which lost 4 bases and 4 bases, there was a span of 14 bases. The germline V gene has CDR1 SGHRS and CDR2 YFSETQ. The CDR3 runs to 14 residues. The CDR3 loop is CASSLQGYRTEAFF. The CDR3 nucleotides read TGCGCCAGCAGCCTCCAGGGGTACCGCACTGAAGCTTTCTTT.

This clonotype was counted a few times. V usage is TRBV11-3 and J usage is TRBJ2-3; 9 bases fit TRBD2. The germline V gene has CDR1 SGHNT and CDR2 YENEEA. Unmatched junction bases numbered 9, after V lost 5 bases and J lost 3 bases. This CDR3 is built from 16 residues. CDR3 bases: TGTGCCAGCAGCCAAGAGCCGGCGGGAGGGACAGATACGCAGTATTTT. This codes for CASSQEPAGGTDTQYF.

The sample holds many counts of this clonotype. The chain carries TRBV6-2 or TRBV6-3 and TRBJ2-3; D call uncertain. This CDR3 contains 12 residues. Per the germline V gene, CDR1 is MNHEY and CDR2 is SVGEGT. V lost 6 bases to trimming and J lost 4 bases, with 8 bases between them. As DNA, the CDR3 is TGTGCCAGCAGCGACTTGGCAGATACGCAGTATTTT. Residues: CASSDLADTQYF.

This clonotype showed up many times. The CDR3 protein is CASSFAGADQPQHF. In DNA, the CDR3 is TGTGCCAGCAGTTTTGCAGGGGCGGATCAGCCCCAGCATTTT. The V call is TRBV27, the J call TRBJ1-5, with D maybe TRBD1 (6 bases). The length of the CDR3 is 14 residues. CDR1 and CDR2 from the germline V gene are MNHEY and SMNVEV (reference sequence). V lost 3 bases and J lost 5, with 11 bases in between.

The CDR3 region is CASSLAGWGGTDTQYF. The CDR3 region has the DNA TGTGCCAGCAGCTTAGCGGGCTGGGGCGGCACAGATACGCAGTATTTT. The genes are TRBV7-6 and TRBJ2-3; possible D gene TRBD1, 5 bases. CDR1 SGHVS and CDR2 FNYEAQ come from the germline V gene. The CDR3 spans 16 residues. V lost 0 bases, J lost 1 base, and 11 bases lay in between.

This clonotype came up a few times. The chain links TRBV20-1 to TRBJ2-1, with 12 bases fitting TRBD2. The CDR3 totals 13 residues. Per germline, CDR1 DFQATT and CDR2 SNEGSKA (reference sequence). V shed 6 bases and J 8 bases; nucleotides not matched to a gene: 5. The CDR3 sequence is CSAPSGGADEQFF. In nucleotides, the CDR3 is TGCAGTGCCCCTAGCGGGGGGGCCGATGAGCAGTTCTTC.

This clonotype was detected a few times. DNA of the CDR3: TGTGCCAGCACCCGGGACGGCGGATCCTACGAGCAGTACTTC. It specifies CASTRDGGSYEQYF. This chain joins TRBV12-3 or TRBV12-4 and TRBJ2-7; either TRBD1 or TRBD2 may fit D (5 bases each). V was cut by 7 bases and J by 1 base, with 14 bases left in between. The CDR3 loop spans 14 amino acids.

V usage is TRBV25-1 and J usage is TRBJ1-4; the match to TRBD1 covers 10 bases. This CDR3 is built from 18 residues. Germline values: CDR1 MGHDK, CDR2 SYGVNS. With V trimmed by 5 bases and J by 8 bases, 17 bases remained unmatched. CDR3 in amino acids: CASSPGTGDSVLKEKLFF. The DNA for the CDR3 is TGTGCCAGCAGTCCCGGGACAGGGGATAGTGTTTTAAAGGAAAAACTGTTTTTT.

This clonotype has only a few counts. The V and J genes are TRBV15 and TRBJ1-1; the D gene is possibly TRBD1 (5 bases). This CDR3 is built from 14 residues. V was cut by 1 base and J by 1 base, with 7 bases left in between. Germline CDR1 reads LNHNV; CDR2 reads YYDKDF (reference sequence). The CDR3 spells CATSRGDQNTEAFF. CDR3 DNA sequence: TGTGCCACCAGCAGAGGGGACCAGAACACTGAAGCTTTCTTT.

This clonotype was seen a few times. The chain links TRBV7-9 to TRBJ2-7; perhaps D is TRBD1 or TRBD2 (5 bases each). The CDR3 is 12 amino acids. Deletions cut 5 bases from V and 8 bases from J, with 13 bases between. CDR1 and CDR2 from the germline V gene are SEHNR and FQNEAQ (reference sequence). The CDR3 nucleotides are TGTGCCAGCAGCCTAGACTACAGGAAGCAGTACTTC. Translation: CASSLDYRKQYF.

This clonotype was counted many times. CDR3: CASSTYSGGDKETQYF. Here the CDR3 DNA reads TGTGCCAGCAGCACCTATAGCGGGGGGGACAAAGAGACCCAGTACTTC. The chain uses TRBV6-2 or TRBV6-3 and TRBJ2-5, with 11 bases that match TRBD2. Germline CDR1 reads MNHEY; CDR2 reads SVGEGT. Trimming took 6 bases from V and 3 from J; bases not matched to a gene: 9. The CDR3 runs to 16 residues.

The CDR3 DNA follows: TGTGCCAGAACGTTTAACCGGGGGCGTCCCTCCTACGAGCAGTACGTC. Encoded protein: CARTFNRGRPSYEQYV. V usage is TRBV6-5 and J usage is TRBJ2-7; D possibly uses TRBD1 or TRBD2 (6 bases each). Germline CDR1 MNHEY, CDR2 SVGAGI. With 9 bases removed from V and 0 bases from J, the gap between germline ends came to 21 bases. This CDR3 has 16 residues.

This clonotype was detected many times. This CDR3 is CASSQGGARTDTQYF. The CDR3 bases are TGCGCCAGCAGCCAAGGCGGGGCCCGCACAGATACGCAGTATTTT. The chain employs TRBV4-3 and TRBJ2-3; D is perhaps TRBD2 (6 bases). Germline V lookup: CDR1 LGHNA, CDR2 YSLEER. V was shortened by 1 base and J by 1 base, with 9 bases between the two germline ends. The CDR3 has 15 residues.

This chain joins TRBV7-2 and TRBJ2-1; 7 bases line up with TRBD2. From germline, CDR1 is SGHTA and CDR2 FQGNSA. The CDR3 runs 15 residues. After removal of 4 bases from V and 5 bases from J, the junction contained 8 bases not matched to a gene. The CDR3: CASSWSWAGDNEQFF. The CDR3 nucleotides read TGTGCCAGCAGCTGGAGCTGGGCGGGGGACAATGAGCAGTTCTTC. The full variable domain, its missing parts supplied by reference TRBV7-2 and TRBJ2-1, is GAGVSQSPSNKVTEKGKDVELRCDPISGHTALYWYRQSLGQGLEFLIYFQGNSAPDKSGLPSDRFSAERTGGSVSTLTIQRTQQEDSAVYLCASSWSWAGDNEQFFGPGTRLTVL.

The rearrangement joins TRBV7-2 to TRBJ2-2, with D perhaps given as TRBD1 or TRBD2 (5 bases each). The CDR3 runs to 16 residues. In germline, CDR1 is SGHTA, CDR2 FQGNSA. Trimming stripped 1 base from V and 4 bases from J, with 13 bases between. CDR3 nucleotides: TGTGCCAGCAGCTTAGACGGGGCCCGGGGCACCGGGGAGCTGTTTTTT. Its translation: CASSLDGARGTGELFF.

This clonotype was seen repeatedly, ten times or more. The V gene is TRBV4-2, the J gene TRBJ2-3, with TRBD2 identical over 12 bases. The CDR3 spans 17 residues. CDR1 LGHNA and CDR2 YNFKEQ come from the germline V gene. Trimming at V came to 0 bases and at J to 5 bases, leaving 6 bases not matched to a gene. CDR3 sequence: CASSQDLTSGGGDTQYF. The CDR3 DNA reads TGTGCCAGCAGCCAAGATTTGACTAGCGGGGGAGGAGATACGCAGTATTTT.

This clonotype occurred a few times. The chain carries TRBV20-1 and TRBJ2-3, with 7 bases that match TRBD1. The CDR3 is 13 amino acids. Germline values: CDR1 DFQATT, CDR2 SNEGSKA (reference sequence). The V segment lost 7 bases and the J segment 8 bases; nucleotides outside the gene matches: 12. The CDR3 DNA is TGCAGTGGGCCGGGACAGCAAAGGAGTACGCAGTATTTT. This translates into CSGPGQQRSTQYF.

This clonotype has ten or more counts. The chain links TRBV12-3 or TRBV12-4 to TRBJ2-3; D remains unclear. Trimming shortened V by 6 bases and J by 3 bases, and 4 bases separated the two germline ends. The CDR3 sequence is 11 residues long. CDR3 region: CASRQTDTQYF. The CDR3 nucleotides read TGTGCCAGCAGGCAGACAGATACGCAGTATTTT.

The J gene is TRBJ1-5, the V gene TRBV6-2 or TRBV6-3, with D hard to call. The CDR3 totals 10 residues. Trimming removed 8 bases at V and 6 bases at J, with 5 bases between. CDR1 is MNHEY, CDR2 SVGEGT, per germline. CDR3 loop: CASGGQPQHF. CDR3 DNA: TGTGCCAGCGGCGGTCAGCCCCAGCATTTT.

This chain connects TRBV24-1 to TRBJ1-5, with 8 bases fitting TRBD1. The CDR3 extends over 16 amino acids. Germline V gene lookup returns CDR1 KGHDR and CDR2 SFDVKD. J gave up 6 bases and V 6 bases, and 12 bases lay outside the gene matches. CDR3 coding DNA: TGTGCCACCAGTAGATTCTTGGGACAGGAGTTTCAGCCCCAGCATTTT. It yields the protein CATSRFLGQEFQPQHF.

The rearrangement links TRBV7-8 to TRBJ2-1; possible D gene TRBD1, 5 bases. Looked up from germline, CDR1 is SGHVS and CDR2 is FQNEAQ. V lost 4 bases and J 8 bases, leaving 12 bases between the germline ends. This CDR3 has 13 amino acids. The CDR3 DNA reads TGTGCCAGCAGCTCAAGGGGTGCGGATGAGCAGTTCTTC. The encoded protein is CASSSRGADEQFF.

The rearrangement joins TRBV12-3 or TRBV12-4 to TRBJ1-1, with a possible D match to TRBD1 (5 bases). The CDR3 covers 11 residues. V lost 7 bases, J lost 12 bases, and 15 bases lay in between. Here the CDR3 reads CASTSGGKSFF. Written as DNA, the CDR3 is TGTGCCAGCACCTCCGGGGGGAAATCTTTCTTT.

The gene calls are TRBV29-1 and TRBJ1-1; D call uncertain. Germline V gene data show CDR1 as SQVTM and CDR2 as ANQGSEA. V lost 4 bases and J lost 0, with 6 bases in between. The CDR3 has 12 residues. The CDR3 nucleotides are TGCAGCGTTGGACATATGAACACTGAAGCTTTCTTT. Encoded protein: CSVGHMNTEAFF.